A selection of T cell receptor beta chains follows, all from one sample in a study of T cell responses to AZD1222 COVID-19 vaccine. The repertoire was sequenced with immunoSEQ multiplex PCR; TCRdb's copy has only in-frame clones and lacks some. The table shows about 140,000 clones, with 75% to 95% occurring only once. Material: peripheral blood, obtained on day 0 of AZD1222 vaccination. The receptors were gathered from an adult in good health. CDR3s include the opening cysteine and the closing phenylalanine or tryptophan.

cdr3_aa	v_call	j_call
CASSQDQGRYGYTF	TRBV4-3	TRBJ1-2
CASSNDNNEQFF	TRBV6-2/TRBV6-3	TRBJ2-1
CATTRRGEKETQYF	TRBV24-1	TRBJ2-5
CARSLVAGQHELLNYGYTF	TRBV7-5	TRBJ1-2
CASSLSLSTDTQYF	TRBV7-8	TRBJ2-3
CASNPQGGSYNEQFF	TRBV5-1	TRBJ2-1
CASSAGTGPYNEQFF	TRBV9	TRBJ2-1
CASSPLDRGIYGYTF	TRBV18	TRBJ1-2
CSVDTSAYQETQYF	TRBV29-1	TRBJ2-5
CASSLEGSNQPQHF	TRBV5-1	TRBJ1-5
CASSVVSGRADTGELFF	TRBV5-1	TRBJ2-2
CASTNRNTLMFSGYTF	TRBV19	TRBJ1-2
CASSVEGPGGGYTF	TRBV9	TRBJ1-2
CASSQDGSYGYTF	TRBV7-9	TRBJ1-2
CASSLEGPFAGNTIYF	TRBV27	TRBJ1-3
CASSTWGTSGGNHHNEQFF	TRBV11-3	TRBJ2-1
CASSTPGANTEAFF	TRBV19	TRBJ1-1
CASSSDVYEQYF	TRBV7-9	TRBJ2-7
CASSLLETQYF	TRBV3-1/TRBV3-2	TRBJ2-5
CASSSNEQFF	TRBV28	TRBJ2-1
CASSLYVNEQFF	TRBV28	TRBJ2-1
CASGLAGKYEQYF	TRBV2	TRBJ2-7
CASSLTDTQYF	TRBV19	TRBJ2-3
CSVMTATYEQYF	TRBV29-1	TRBJ2-7
CASSRDSGGGTSGDTQYF	TRBV4-3	TRBJ2-3
CASRIQGNNQPQHF	TRBV2	TRBJ1-5
CASRKTSGMMDEQFF	TRBV13	TRBJ2-1
CASSGREVTYEQYF	TRBV7-9	TRBJ2-7
CASSDGETLSSPLHF	TRBV6-4	TRBJ1-6
CASSFLPGVGDTQYF	TRBV7-6	TRBJ2-3
CASSFNAGSYNEQFF	TRBV11-2	TRBJ2-1
CASSLQGWPQHF	TRBV6-2/TRBV6-3	TRBJ1-5
CASSKGFGYGYTF	TRBV9	TRBJ1-2
CASSLAGEGTKLFF	TRBV7-9	TRBJ1-4
CASSYFLNSDYNSNQPQHF	TRBV6-2/TRBV6-3	TRBJ1-5
CASSLPNLRPGEAFF	TRBV5-4	TRBJ1-1
CASSPRHRETYNEQFF	TRBV18	TRBJ2-1
CASSAGGLWNTEAFF	TRBV2	TRBJ1-1
CASSAMTGFDYGYTF	TRBV5-4	TRBJ1-2
CASRSYTEAFF	TRBV28	TRBJ1-1
CASIARTGQRGEAFF	TRBV2	TRBJ1-1
CASSEETSTDTQYF	TRBV10-1	TRBJ2-3